A single T cell receptor beta chain is shown here with its context. The PCR employed 60 Vbeta primers together with 13 Jbeta primers. The table came from immunoSEQ multiplex PCR; TCRdb's copy has only in-frame clones and leaves some out. The sample includes approximately 87,000 clones, approximately 80% of them seen just once. This entry belongs to a study of cytomegalovirus exposure and HLA in healthy donors. CDR3 length: 14 residues. CDR1 is MNHNS, CDR2 SASEGT, per germline. V shed 5 bases, J shed 4 bases, and the junction held 4 bases outside the gene matches. The chain uses TRBV6-1 and TRBJ1-1; 10 nucleotides align to TRBD1. Specimen: PBMCs. The TCR was taken from a woman in her 70s in good health and CMV-seropositive. In nucleotides, the CDR3 is TGTGCCAGCAGTCCATGGGACAGGGGCACTGAAGCTTTCTTT. As protein: CASSPWDRGTEAFF.